Detailed here is one T cell receptor beta chain. Its specificity is not known. This sample stems from a study of early T cells in non-severe SARS-CoV-2 infection. Study-level information: RNA in bulk from unsorted whole blood was sequenced, and chains were unpaired.

Attached unique molecular identifiers marked individual cDNA molecules. TCRdb re-called the 5' RACE reads through MiXCR, storing one row per CDR3 protein. Altogether more than 55,000 distinct CDR3 sequences are present, over 4.5% being singletons, with the ten largest covering roughly 3.5%. Study-level findings and limits: Private and CD4 specificities were missed by VDJdb matching, which favored anti-spike CD8 responses.

Trimming cost V 2 bases and J 0 bases, with 5 bases left between them. Per the germline V gene, CDR1 is DFQATT and CDR2 is SNEGSKA (reference sequence). The CDR3 is 13 amino acids. The specimen comprised whole blood, sampled at baseline. This receptor was obtained from an adult who was a healthcare worker with PCR-confirmed SARS-CoV-2 infection or an uninfected control (not recorded which). V gene TRBV20-1 combines with J gene TRBJ1-5, with D unresolved. The CDR3 DNA is TGCAGTGCTAGACAGGCTAGCAATCAGCCCCAGCATTTT. Translated, it gives CSARQASNQPQHF.